These T cell receptor beta chains were read from a single sample in a study of T-cell memory formation after mild COVID-19. TCRdb passed the 5' RACE reads through MiXCR, listing each CDR3 protein once. The data show more than 250,000 distinct CDR3 sequences, approximately 16% seen once. Sequenced: PBMCs or a T cell subset sorted from them (not recorded which). Source of these receptors: a man aged 18 to 35 who had mild COVID-19 (a few samples of this study predate the infection). Cell type and time point are not known. Each CDR3 is given with its conserved first and last residue. A D gene is named only where the DNA matches it firmly. The listing skips clone size in some rows; elsewhere it reads once, few, many or a size class.

V	size	D	J	CDR3	DNA
TRBV6-5	NA	TRBD1	TRBJ2-2	CATARGTATYINTGELFF	TGTGCCACGGCCCGAGGGACAGCAACTTACATTAACACCGGGGAGCTGTTTTTT
TRBV10-2	NA	NA	TRBJ1-2	CASLQSLNYGYTF	TGCGCCAGCTTGCAGTCTCTTAACTATGGCTACACCTTC
TRBV6-2/TRBV6-3	NA	NA	TRBJ1-2	CASRPLSYGYTF	TGTGCCAGCAGACCTCTGTCCTATGGCTACACCTTC
TRBV7-2	few	NA	TRBJ1-5	CASSLGPGLNQPQHF	TGTGCCAGCAGCTTAGGTCCGGGCCTGAATCAGCCCCAGCATTTT
TRBV5-1	NA	NA	TRBJ2-2	CASRLEGFTGELFF	TGCGCCAGCAGGCTGGAGGGCTTCACCGGGGAGCTGTTTTTT
TRBV4-3	NA	NA	TRBJ2-4	CASSPGAVAKNIQYF	TGCGCCAGCAGCCCGGGGGCTGTCGCCAAAAACATTCAGTACTTC
TRBV25-1	NA	NA	TRBJ2-5	CASEGGPETQYF	TGTGCCAGCGAGGGGGGGCCGGAGACCCAGTACTTC
TRBV20-1	few	NA	TRBJ2-1	CSARRTAGGNEQFF	TGCAGTGCTAGACGGACCGCCGGGGGCAATGAGCAGTTCTTC
TRBV9	NA	NA	TRBJ2-4	CASSATGEGAIQYF	TGTGCCAGCAGCGCTACAGGGGAGGGAGCCATTCAGTACTTC
TRBV7-3	NA	NA	TRBJ2-2	CASSLTVGTRGELFF	TGTGCCAGCAGCTTAACGGTCGGAACGCGCGGGGAGCTGTTTTTT
TRBV12-3/TRBV12-4	few	TRBD2	TRBJ2-3	CASSISGGPDTQYF	TGTGCCAGCAGTATTAGCGGGGGCCCAGATACGCAGTATTTT
TRBV6-5	NA	NA	TRBJ1-1	CATQRIGSTEAFF	TGTGCCACCCAACGTATCGGTTCAACTGAAGCTTTCTTT
TRBV6-5	NA	TRBD1	TRBJ1-5	CASSGRGLRQPQHF	TGTGCCAGCAGTGGCAGGGGGCTTCGGCAGCCCCAGCATTTT
TRBV7-2	NA	NA	TRBJ2-1	CASFRPGDHNEQFF	TGTGCCAGCTTTAGGCCAGGGGACCACAATGAGCAGTTCTTC
TRBV21-1	NA	NA	TRBJ2-5	CASSNGPPGRGQETQYF	TGTGCCAGCAGCAATGGCCCTCCAGGTCGGGGGCAAGAGACCCAGTACTTC
TRBV12-3/TRBV12-4	NA	NA	TRBJ1-5	CASSARGVVDQPQHF	TGTGCCAGCAGTGCTAGGGGGGTTGTCGATCAGCCCCAGCATTTT
TRBV6-5	NA	NA	TRBJ1-4	CASSRGFGEKLFF	TGTGCCAGCAGCCGGGGGTTCGGAGAAAAACTGTTTTTT
TRBV30	NA	NA	TRBJ2-5	CAWSPLRVQETQYF	TGTGCCTGGAGTCCCCTTCGCGTCCAAGAGACCCAGTACTTC
TRBV3-1	many	NA	TRBJ2-5	CASSQDETQYF	TGTGCCAGCAGCCAAGACGAGACCCAGTACTTC
TRBV14	NA	NA	TRBJ2-1	CASSLRPQRAGANSYNEQFF	TGTGCCAGCAGCCTCCGACCCCAACGGGCAGGGGCGAACTCCTACAATGAGCAGTTCTTC
TRBV10-2	many	NA	TRBJ2-2	CASSEYRVGELFF	TGCGCCAGCAGTGAATATCGGGTGGGGGAGCTGTTTTTT
TRBV18	few	TRBD2	TRBJ2-5	CASSPDSGDGTQYF	TGTGCCAGCTCACCGGATAGCGGGGATGGGACCCAGTACTTC
TRBV5-1	NA	TRBD2	TRBJ2-7	CASSLGLAAEQYF	TGCGCCAGCAGCTTGGGACTAGCAGCCGAGCAGTACTTC
TRBV5-8	NA	NA	TRBJ1-1	CASSLGPGAEAFF	TGTGCCAGCAGCTTGGGTCCTGGCGCTGAAGCTTTCTTT
TRBV7-2	few	TRBD2	TRBJ2-1	CASSSPPSGGVNEQFF	TGTGCCAGCAGCTCCCCCCCTAGCGGGGGGGTCAATGAGCAGTTCTTC
TRBV2	NA	NA	TRBJ2-4	CASRETELAKNIQYF	TGTGCCAGCAGGGAGACAGAACTAGCCAAAAACATTCAGTACTTC
TRBV29-1	many	NA	TRBJ1-1	CSVAKGVNTEAFF	TGCAGCGTTGCGAAAGGGGTGAACACTGAAGCTTTCTTT
TRBV7-2	few	NA	TRBJ2-5	CASSFFSGGLQETQYF	TGTGCCAGCAGCTTTTTCTCGGGGGGCCTCCAAGAGACCCAGTACTTC
TRBV6-5	few	NA	TRBJ2-7	CASSYFPGYEQYF	TGTGCCAGCAGTTACTTCCCGGGGTACGAGCAGTACTTC
TRBV9	NA	NA	TRBJ1-2	CASSTAGGGRNGYTF	TGTGCCAGCAGCACCGCAGGAGGGGGAAGGAATGGCTACACCTTC
TRBV15	NA	NA	TRBJ1-2	CATSRVLGESGYTF	TGTGCCACCAGCAGAGTGCTCGGGGAGTCTGGCTACACCTTC
TRBV4-3	NA	NA	TRBJ1-2	CASSQDLGGSAYGYTF	TGCGCCAGCAGCCAAGATCTCGGGGGATCCGCCTATGGCTACACCTTC
TRBV7-8	NA	NA	TRBJ1-1	CASSLVQGTEAFF	TGTGCCAGCAGCTTAGTCCAGGGAACTGAAGCTTTCTTT
TRBV6-4	few	NA	TRBJ2-3	CASSVGQGADTQYF	TGTGCCAGCAGTGTTGGCCAGGGAGCAGATACGCAGTATTTT
TRBV6-2/TRBV6-3	NA	TRBD2	TRBJ2-7	CASRKTSVYEQYF	TGTGCCAGCAGAAAAACTAGCGTCTACGAGCAGTACTTC
TRBV28	NA	NA	TRBJ1-1	CASSPAPGITAFF	TGTGCCAGCAGCCCTGCCCCAGGGATTACAGCTTTCTTT
TRBV27	NA	TRBD2	TRBJ2-5	CASSPGTRWSQYF	TGTGCCAGCAGTCCCGGGACTAGGTGGTCCCAGTACTTC
TRBV2	NA	NA	TRBJ1-2	CASSEGGADYGYTF	TGTGCCAGCAGTGAGGGGGGGGCCGACTATGGCTACACCTTC
TRBV20-1	NA	NA	TRBJ2-5	CSARLGGRMYF	TGCAGTGCTAGATTGGGGGGCCGGATGTACTTC
TRBV12-3/TRBV12-4	NA	NA	TRBJ1-2	CASSLASVRFGGERGYTF	TGTGCCAGCAGTTTAGCTTCGGTCCGGTTCGGGGGTGAACGGGGCTACACCTTC
TRBV29-1	NA	NA	TRBJ1-2	CSVIDQSWGYGYTF	TGCAGCGTTATTGACCAAAGCTGGGGCTATGGCTACACCTTC
TRBV5-1	NA	TRBD2	TRBJ2-3	CASSPSPYSGGAGTDTQYF	TGCGCCAGCAGCCCATCGCCCTATAGCGGGGGGGCCGGCACAGATACGCAGTATTTT
TRBV7-8	NA	NA	TRBJ1-5	CASSLPSWDQPQHF	TGTGCCAGCAGCTTACCAAGTTGGGATCAGCCCCAGCATTTT
TRBV12-3/TRBV12-4	NA	NA	TRBJ1-1	CASSLGDRGIEAFF	TGTGCCAGCAGTTTAGGGGATCGTGGCATTGAAGCTTTCTTT